The T cell receptor (beta chain) described here comes from a study of T cell changes during pregnancy in multiple sclerosis. TCRdb's table, derived via immunoSEQ multiplex PCR, lists solely in-frame clones and lacks some. The sample has about 58,000 clones, roughly nine tenths seen once. Germline lookup yields CDR1 LGHNA and CDR2 YSLEER. The CDR3 covers 16 residues. V shed 1 base, J shed 9 bases, and the junction held 10 bases outside the gene matches. This sequence originates from a female donor in good health, enrolled as a control in a pregnancy study. Sequences were derived from CD4+ T cells from peripheral blood mononuclear cells, sampled after pregnancy. The chain links TRBV4-3 to TRBJ2-4; 9 bases are a match to TRBD1. This CDR3 is CASSQVPGQGGGIQYF. For the CDR3, the DNA is TGCGCCAGCAGCCAAGTTCCGGGACAGGGTGGAGGCATTCAGTACTTC.